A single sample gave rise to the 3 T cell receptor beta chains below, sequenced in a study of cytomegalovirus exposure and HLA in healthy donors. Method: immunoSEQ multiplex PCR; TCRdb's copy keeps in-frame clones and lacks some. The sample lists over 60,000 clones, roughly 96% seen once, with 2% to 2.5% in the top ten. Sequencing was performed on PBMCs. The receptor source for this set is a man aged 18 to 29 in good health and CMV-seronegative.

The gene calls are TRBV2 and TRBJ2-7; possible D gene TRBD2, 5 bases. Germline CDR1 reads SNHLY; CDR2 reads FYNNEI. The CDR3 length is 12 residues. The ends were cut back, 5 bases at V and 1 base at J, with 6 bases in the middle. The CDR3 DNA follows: TGTGCCAGCAGTTCGGGGTCCTACGAGCAGTACTTC. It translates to CASSSGSYEQYF.

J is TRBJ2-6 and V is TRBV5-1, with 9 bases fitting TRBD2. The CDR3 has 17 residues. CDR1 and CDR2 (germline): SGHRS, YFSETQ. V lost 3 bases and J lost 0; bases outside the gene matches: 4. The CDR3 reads CASSSSGRTSGANVLTF. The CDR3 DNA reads TGCGCCAGCAGCTCCAGCGGGAGGACCTCTGGGGCCAACGTCCTGACTTTC.

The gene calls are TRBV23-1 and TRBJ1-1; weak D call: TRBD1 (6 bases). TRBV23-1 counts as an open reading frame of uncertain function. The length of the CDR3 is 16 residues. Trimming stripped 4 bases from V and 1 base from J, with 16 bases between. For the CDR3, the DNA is TGCGCCAGCAGTCTCCCTCGACAGGCCCCGAACACTGAAGCTTTCTTT. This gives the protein CASSLPRQAPNTEAFF.